This TCR beta chain was sequenced in a study of radiotherapy plus CTLA-4 blockade in lung cancer. Findings of the study overall: Alongside interferon-beta, early blood T cell clone dynamics were reportedly the best predictor of response.

On this clone itself: The antigen is undetermined.

Sequenced by immunoSEQ multiplex PCR; TCRdb stores in-frame clones only, minus some. The table records about 39,000 clones, roughly 79% of them present only once. CDR1 and CDR2 from the germline V gene are LNHDA and SQIVND (reference sequence). The V end was cut by 3 bases, the J end by 1 base, with 6 bases between. This CDR3 has 13 residues. This TCR was recovered from a human donor with non-small cell lung cancer that progressed on radiotherapy plus ipilimumab. Sample: peripheral blood, taken from a patient treated with radiotherapy plus ipilimumab. V usage is TRBV19 and J usage is TRBJ1-2; D call uncertain. This CDR3 reads CASSMGVNYGYTF. In DNA form, the CDR3 reads TGTGCCAGTAGTATGGGAGTTAACTATGGCTACACCTTC.